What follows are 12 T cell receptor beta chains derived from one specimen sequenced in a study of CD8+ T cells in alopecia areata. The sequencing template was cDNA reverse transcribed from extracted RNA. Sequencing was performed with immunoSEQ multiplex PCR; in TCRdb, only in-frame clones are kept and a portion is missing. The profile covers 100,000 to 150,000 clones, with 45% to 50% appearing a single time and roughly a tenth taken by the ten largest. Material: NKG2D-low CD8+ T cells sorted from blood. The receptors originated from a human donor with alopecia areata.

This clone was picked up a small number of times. Here the CDR3 reads CASSFVTDTQYF. The CDR3 region has the DNA TGTGCCAGCAGCTTCGTCACAGATACGCAGTATTTT. The chain couples TRBV7-9 to TRBJ2-3; no clear D gene. The CDR3 contains 12 residues. Germline-derived CDR1 and CDR2 are SEHNR and FQNEAQ (reference sequence). Trimming left V 3 bases short and J 2 bases short, with 3 bases between.

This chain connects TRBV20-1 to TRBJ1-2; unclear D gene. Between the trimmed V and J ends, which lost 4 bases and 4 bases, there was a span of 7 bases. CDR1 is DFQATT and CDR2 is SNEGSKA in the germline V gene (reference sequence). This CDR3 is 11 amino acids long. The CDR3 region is CSANRGYGYTF. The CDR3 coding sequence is TGCAGTGCTAATCGGGGCTATGGCTACACCTTC.

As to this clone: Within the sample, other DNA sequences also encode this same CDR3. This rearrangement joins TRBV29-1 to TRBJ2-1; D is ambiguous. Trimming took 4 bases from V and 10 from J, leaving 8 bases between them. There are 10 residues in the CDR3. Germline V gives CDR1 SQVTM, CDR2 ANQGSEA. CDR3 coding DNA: TGCAGCGTTGCGCCTAACGAGCAGTTCTTC. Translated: CSVAPNEQFF.

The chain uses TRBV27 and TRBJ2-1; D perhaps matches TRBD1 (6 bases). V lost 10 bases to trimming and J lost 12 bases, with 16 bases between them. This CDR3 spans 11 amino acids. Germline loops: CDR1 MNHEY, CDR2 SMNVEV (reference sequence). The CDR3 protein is CAIGLRGGQFF. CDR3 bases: TGTGCCATCGGCTTAAGAGGGGGGCAGTTCTTC.

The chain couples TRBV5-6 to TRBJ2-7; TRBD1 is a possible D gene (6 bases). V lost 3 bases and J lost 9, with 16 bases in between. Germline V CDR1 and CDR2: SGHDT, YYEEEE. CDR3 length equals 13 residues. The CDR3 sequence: CASSWGSGVWQYF. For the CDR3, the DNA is TGTGCCAGCAGCTGGGGTTCAGGGGTATGGCAGTACTTC. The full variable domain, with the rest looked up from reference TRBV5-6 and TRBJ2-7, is DAGVTQSPTHLIKTRGQQVTLRCSPKSGHDTVSWYQQALGQGPQFIFQYYEEEERQRGNFPDRFSGHQFPNYSSELNVNALLLGDSALYLCASSWGSGVWQYFGPGTRLTVT.

CDR3 sequence reads: CASRNPDGYTF. The CDR3 DNA reads TGCGCCAGCAGAAACCCGGATGGCTACACCTTC. The V and J genes are TRBV10-2 and TRBJ1-2; no clear D. The CDR3 spans 11 residues. Germline assignment: CDR1 WSHSY and CDR2 SAAADI. Deletions cut 6 bases from V and 6 bases from J, with 8 bases between.

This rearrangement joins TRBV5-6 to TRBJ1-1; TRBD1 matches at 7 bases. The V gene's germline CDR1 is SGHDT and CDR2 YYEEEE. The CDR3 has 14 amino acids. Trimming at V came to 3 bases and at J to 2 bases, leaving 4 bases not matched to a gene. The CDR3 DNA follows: TGTGCCAGCAGCTGGGGGGACAGTAACACTGAAGCTTTCTTT. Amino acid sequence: CASSWGDSNTEAFF.

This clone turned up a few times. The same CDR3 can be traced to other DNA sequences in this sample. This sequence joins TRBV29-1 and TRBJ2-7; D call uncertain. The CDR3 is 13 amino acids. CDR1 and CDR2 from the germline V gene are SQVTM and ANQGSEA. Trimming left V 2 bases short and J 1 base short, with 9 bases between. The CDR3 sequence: CSVELAGSYEQYF. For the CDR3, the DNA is TGCAGCGTTGAATTAGCCGGATCCTACGAGCAGTACTTC.

The CDR3 coding sequence is TGCGCCAGCAGTGGGGGCCCCCAAGAGACCCAGTACTTC. This sequence encodes CASSGGPQETQYF. V usage is TRBV4-1 and J usage is TRBJ2-5; D is perhaps TRBD1 (6 bases). This CDR3 has 13 residues. Trimming stripped 6 bases from V and 1 base from J, with 9 bases between. Germline lookup yields CDR1 MGHRA and CDR2 YSYEKL.

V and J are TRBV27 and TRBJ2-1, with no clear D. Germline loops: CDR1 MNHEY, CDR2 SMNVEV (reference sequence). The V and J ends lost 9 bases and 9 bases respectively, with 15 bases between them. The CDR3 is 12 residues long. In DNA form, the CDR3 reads TGTGCCAGTCTCGGTGCGTTCAGTGAGCAGTTCTTC. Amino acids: CASLGAFSEQFF.

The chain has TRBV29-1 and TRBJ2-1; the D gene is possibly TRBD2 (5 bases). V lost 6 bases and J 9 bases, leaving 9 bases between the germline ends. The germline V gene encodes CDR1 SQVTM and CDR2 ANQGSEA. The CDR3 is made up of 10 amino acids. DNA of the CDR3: TGCAGCGTCGCACGGGGTGAGCAGTTCTTC. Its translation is CSVARGEQFF.

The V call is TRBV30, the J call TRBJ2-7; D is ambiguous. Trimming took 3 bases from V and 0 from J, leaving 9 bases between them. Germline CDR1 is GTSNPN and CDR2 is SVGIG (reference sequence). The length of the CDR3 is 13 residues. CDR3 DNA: TGTGCCTGGAGGGGGTTTGACTCCTACGAGCAGTACTTC. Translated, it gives CAWRGFDSYEQYF. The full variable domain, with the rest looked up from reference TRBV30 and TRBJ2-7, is SQTIHQWPATLVQPVGSPLSLECTVEGTSNPNLYWYRQAAGRGLQLLFYSVGIGQISSEVPQNLSASRPQDRQFILSSKKLLLSDSGFYLCAWRGFDSYEQYFGPGTRLTVT.